This TCR beta chain was recorded in a study of T cell responses to AZD1222 COVID-19 vaccine. Study-wide findings and caveats: Scientists sampled the repertoires only once the peak T cell response had passed.

Generated by immunoSEQ multiplex PCR, the TCRdb table keeps only in-frame clones and is missing some. The repertoire holds about 140,000 clones, with roughly 90% as singletons. The CDR3 is 18 amino acids. V shed 3 bases, J shed 8 bases, and the junction held 19 bases outside the gene matches. Germline-derived CDR1 and CDR2 are MGHRA and YSYEKL. In the case of this clone: The antigen remains unidentified.

The chain has TRBV4-1 and TRBJ1-2; 9 bases match TRBD1. The clonotype originates from an adult in good health. The sample was peripheral blood, taken on day 0 of AZD1222 vaccination. The CDR3 DNA reads TGCGCCAGCAGCCACTACTGGACAGGGGCCCTGGAAGCCGGAGGCTACACCTTC. Amino acid sequence: CASSHYWTGALEAGGYTF.